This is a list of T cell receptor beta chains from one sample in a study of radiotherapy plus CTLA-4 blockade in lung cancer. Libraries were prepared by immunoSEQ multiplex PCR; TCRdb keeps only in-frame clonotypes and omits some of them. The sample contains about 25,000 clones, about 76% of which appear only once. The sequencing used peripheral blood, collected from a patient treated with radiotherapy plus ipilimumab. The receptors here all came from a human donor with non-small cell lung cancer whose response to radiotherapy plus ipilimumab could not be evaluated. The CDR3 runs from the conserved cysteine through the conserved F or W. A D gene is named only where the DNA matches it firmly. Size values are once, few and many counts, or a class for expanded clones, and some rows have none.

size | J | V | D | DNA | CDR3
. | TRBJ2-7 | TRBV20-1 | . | TGCAGTGCAAGGAGCTCCTACGAGCAGTACTTC | CSARSSYEQYF
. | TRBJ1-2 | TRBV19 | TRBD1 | TGTGCCAGTAGTAATACCGGGACAGGGACTTATGGCTACACCTTC | CASSNTGTGTYGYTF
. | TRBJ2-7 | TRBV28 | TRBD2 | TGTGCCAGCGCCCCTAGCGGCTCATCGCGTGAGCAGTACTTC | CASAPSGSSREQYF
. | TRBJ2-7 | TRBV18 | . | TGTGCCAGCTCTCCTGTCTCCTACGAGCAGTACTTC | CASSPVSYEQYF
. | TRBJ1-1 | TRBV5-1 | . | TGCGCCAGCAGACAGCCGAACACTGAAGCTTTCTTT | CASRQPNTEAFF
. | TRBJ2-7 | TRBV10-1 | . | TGCGCCAGCAGTGGGGCTTCCTACGAGCAGTACTTC | CASSGASYEQYF
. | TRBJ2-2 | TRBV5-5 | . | TGTGCCAGCAGCTACCGACAGAAAGTGGCCGGGGAGCTGTTTTTT | CASSYRQKVAGELFF
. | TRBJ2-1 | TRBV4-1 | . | TGCGCCAGCAGCCGCGACAATGAGCAGTTCTTC | CASSRDNEQFF
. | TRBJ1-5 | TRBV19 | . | TGTGCCAGTAGTAAACAGGGAGGGTATAGCAATCAGCCCCAGCATTTT | CASSKQGGYSNQPQHF
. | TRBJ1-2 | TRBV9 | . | TGTGCCAGCAGCGTATCAGGGAACTATGGCTACACCTTC | CASSVSGNYGYTF
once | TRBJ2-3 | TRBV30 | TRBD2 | TGTGCCTGGAGTCGGGGGCGGGAGGGCCTAGGCACAGATACGCAGTATTTT | CAWSRGREGLGTDTQYF
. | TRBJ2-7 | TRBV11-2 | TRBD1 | TGTGCCAGCAGCTCAGAGGGGGCTACCTCCTACGAGCAGTACTTC | CASSSEGATSYEQYF
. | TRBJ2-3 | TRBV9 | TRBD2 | TGTGCCAGCAGCCAGGGGGCTAGCGGGAGGGGTGATACGCAGTATTTT | CASSQGASGRGDTQYF
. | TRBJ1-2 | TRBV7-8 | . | TGTGCCAGCAGCCCTAGCCAGGTCTATGGCTACACCTTC | CASSPSQVYGYTF
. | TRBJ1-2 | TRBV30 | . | TGTGCCTGGAACAGGGAACTCGGAGGAGGCTACACCTTC | CAWNRELGGGYTF
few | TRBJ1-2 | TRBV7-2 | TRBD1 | TGTGCCAGCAGCGGTACAGGGGTATCTTTGGATGGCTACACCTTC | CASSGTGVSLDGYTF
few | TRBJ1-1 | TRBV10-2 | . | TGCGCCAGTAGGGACAATCGGAACACTGAAGCTTTCTTT | CASRDNRNTEAFF
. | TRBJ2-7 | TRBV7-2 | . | TGTGCCAGCAGCATCCGGACCGGGACACCCTCCTACGAGCAGTACTTC | CASSIRTGTPSYEQYF
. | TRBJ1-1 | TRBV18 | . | TGTGCCAGCTCACCAAAAGGAGACGACACTGAAGCTTTCTTT | CASSPKGDDTEAFF
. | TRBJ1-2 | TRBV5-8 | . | . | CASILGPGKLYGYTF
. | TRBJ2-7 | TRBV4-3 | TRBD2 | TGCGCCAGCAGCCAGGTGAGGGTCAGCGGGAGCTCCTACGAGCAGTACTTC | CASSQVRVSGSSYEQYF
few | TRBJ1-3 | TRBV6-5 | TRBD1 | TGTGCCAGCAGTGGGGACAGGGGATTTGGAAACACCATATATTTT | CASSGDRGFGNTIYF
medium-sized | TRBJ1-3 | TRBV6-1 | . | TGTGCCAGCATGTATAGAACGTCCGGAAACACCATATATTTT | CASMYRTSGNTIYF
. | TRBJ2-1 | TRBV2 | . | TGTGCCAGCAGTGACTACTCTTTCAATGAGCAGTTCTTC | CASSDYSFNEQFF
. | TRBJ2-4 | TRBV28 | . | TGTGCCAGCAGTTCCTTCGCGGGAAACATTCAGTACTTC | CASSSFAGNIQYF
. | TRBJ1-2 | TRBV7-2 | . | TGTGCCAGCAGCCCCGGTTTGGGCCTAACTAACTATGGCTACACCTTC | CASSPGLGLTNYGYTF
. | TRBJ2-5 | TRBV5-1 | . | TGCGCCAGCAGCTCACAGGGTGGAGAGACCCAGTACTTC | CASSSQGGETQYF
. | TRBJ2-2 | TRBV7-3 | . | TGTGCCAGCAGCTTAAATGGGGCCACCGGGGAGCTGTTTTTT | CASSLNGATGELFF
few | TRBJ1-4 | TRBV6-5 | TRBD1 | TGTGCCAGCAGGGATCTACAGGGGCAACTGTTTTTT | CASRDLQGQLFF
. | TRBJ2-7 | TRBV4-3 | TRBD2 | TGCGCCAGCAGCCAACTAGCGGGAGGGCCCCACGAGCAGTACTTC | CASSQLAGGPHEQYF
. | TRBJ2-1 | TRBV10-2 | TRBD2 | TGCGCCAGCAGTGAGTCGATGTTTACTAGCGGGAGGGACAATGAGCAGTTCTTC | CASSESMFTSGRDNEQFF
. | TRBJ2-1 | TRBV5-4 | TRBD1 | TGTGCCAGCAGCTTGGACAGGGGCTTAGGGAATGAGCAGTTCTTC | CASSLDRGLGNEQFF
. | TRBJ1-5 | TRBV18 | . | TGTGCCAGCTCACTGGGCCGCGACGGGCCCCAGCATTTT | CASSLGRDGPQHF
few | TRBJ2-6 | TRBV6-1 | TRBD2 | TGTGCCAGCAGGGGCGGGGGCTCTGGGGCCAACGTCCTGACTTTC | CASRGGGSGANVLTF
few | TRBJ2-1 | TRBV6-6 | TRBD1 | TGTGCCAGCAGTTACCGGTCAGGGGGTAGCAATGAGCAGTTCTTC | CASSYRSGGSNEQFF
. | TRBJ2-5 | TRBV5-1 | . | TGCGCCAGCAGCCCCCTGGGGCTAACCCAAGGGACCCAGTACTTC | CASSPLGLTQGTQYF
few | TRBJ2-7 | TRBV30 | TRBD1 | TGTGCCTGGAGCCCAGGACAGGGAATCGTCTACGAGCAGTACTTC | CAWSPGQGIVYEQYF
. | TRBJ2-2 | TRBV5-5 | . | TGTGCCAGCAGCCGGGTATACGCGAACACCGGGGAGCTGTTTTTT | CASSRVYANTGELFF
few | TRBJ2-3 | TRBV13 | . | TGTGCCAGCAGCTTAGACGAAGCGGACGAGACAGATACGCAGTATTTT | CASSLDEADETDTQYF
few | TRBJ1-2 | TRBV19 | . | TGTGCCAGTAAAGCGGCGGGGCAGGGTAGATCCGTGGCCGGCTACACCTTC | CASKAAGQGRSVAGYTF
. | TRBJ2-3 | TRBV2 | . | TGTGCCAGCAGTGAAGCGACTCCCTCTGGCACAGATACGCAGTATTTT | CASSEATPSGTDTQYF
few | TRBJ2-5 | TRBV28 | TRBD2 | TGTGCCAGCAGTTTATTGGGGACTAGCGGGAGAGAGACCCAGTACTTC | CASSLLGTSGRETQYF
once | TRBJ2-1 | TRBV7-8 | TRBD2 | TGTGCCAGCAGCTCGACTAGCGGATACAATGAGCAGTTCTTC | CASSSTSGYNEQFF
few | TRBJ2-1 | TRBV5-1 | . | TGCGCCAGCAGCTTAGCAGGTAGCTCCTACAATGAGCAGTTCTTC | CASSLAGSSYNEQFF
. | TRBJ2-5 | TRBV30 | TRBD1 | TGTGCCTGGAACCTGGGACAGGGATTTCAAGAGACCCAGTACTTC | CAWNLGQGFQETQYF
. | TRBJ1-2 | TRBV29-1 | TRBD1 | TGCAGCGTCTTAGGACAGGGGGGCTACATCTTC | CSVLGQGGYIF
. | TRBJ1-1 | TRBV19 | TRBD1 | TGTGCCAGTAGTCTTCGGACAGGGGGCAAAACTGAAGCTTTCTTT | CASSLRTGGKTEAFF
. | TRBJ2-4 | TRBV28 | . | TGTGCCAGCAGTTTTGGCCCTGGGCAAAACATTCAGTACTTC | CASSFGPGQNIQYF
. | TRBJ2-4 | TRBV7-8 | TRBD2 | TGTGCCAGCAGCCCAGGACTAGCTGGAGAGAACATTCAGTACTTC | CASSPGLAGENIQYF
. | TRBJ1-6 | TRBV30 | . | TGTGCCTGGAGTGTGGGGGGGTGGCAGGACAATTCACCCCTCCACTTT | CAWSVGGWQDNSPLHF
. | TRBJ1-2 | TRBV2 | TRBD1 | TGTGCCAGCAGGGCGGACAGGGACGGGTATGGCTACACCTTC | CASRADRDGYGYTF
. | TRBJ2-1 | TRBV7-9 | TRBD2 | TGTGCCAGCAGTGTTGGCGGGAGCTCCCACAATGAGCAGTTCTTC | CASSVGGSSHNEQFF
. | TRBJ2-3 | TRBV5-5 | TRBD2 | TGTGCCAGCAGCTGGGGGACTAGCTCTAGCACAGATACGCAGTATTTT | CASSWGTSSSTDTQYF
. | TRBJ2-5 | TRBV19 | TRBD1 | TGTGCCAGTAGTATGTGGGGACAGGGAGGAGAGACCCAGTACTTC | CASSMWGQGGETQYF
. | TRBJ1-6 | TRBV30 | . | TGTGCCTGGAGTGAGGGGTATAATTCACCCCTCCACTTT | CAWSEGYNSPLHF
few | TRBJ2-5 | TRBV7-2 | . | TGTGCCAGCAGCTTAGGGCGGGAAGGAGAGACCCAGTACTTC | CASSLGREGETQYF
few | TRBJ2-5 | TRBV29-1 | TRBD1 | TGCAGCGTTGACTGGACAGGGGCTCAAGAGACCCAGTACTTC | CSVDWTGAQETQYF